Sequencing of this T cell receptor (beta chain) was carried out in a study of blood T cell repertoires in COVID-19. Here immunoSEQ multiplex PCR was the method, and the copy in TCRdb shows in-frame clones only, minus some. The sample consists of tens of thousands of clones, more than 70% of them appearing once. The CDR3 is 13 amino acids. Between the trimmed V and J ends, which lost 0 bases and 4 bases, there was a span of 6 bases. The germline CDR1 and CDR2 sequences are GTSNPN and SVGIG (reference sequence). Source material: peripheral blood. V gene TRBV30 combines with J gene TRBJ1-4; no definite D call. This clonotype was obtained from a man over 45 with acute or convalescent COVID-19. DNA for the CDR3: TGTGCCTGGAGTGTACAGATTAATGAAAAACTGTTTTTT. Amino acid sequence: CAWSVQINEKLFF.